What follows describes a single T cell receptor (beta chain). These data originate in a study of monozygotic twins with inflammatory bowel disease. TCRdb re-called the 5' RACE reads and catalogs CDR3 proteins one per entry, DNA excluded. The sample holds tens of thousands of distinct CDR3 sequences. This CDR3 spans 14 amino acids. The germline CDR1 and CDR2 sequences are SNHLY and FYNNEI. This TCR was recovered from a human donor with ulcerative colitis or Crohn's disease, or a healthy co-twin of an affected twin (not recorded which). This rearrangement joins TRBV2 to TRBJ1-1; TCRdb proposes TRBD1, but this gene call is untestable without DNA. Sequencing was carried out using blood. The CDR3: CASSDRVGVGEAFF. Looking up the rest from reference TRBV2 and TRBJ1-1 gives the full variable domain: EPEVTQTPSHQVTQMGQEVILRCVPISNHLYFYWYRQILGQKVEFLVSFYNNEISEKSEIFDDQFSVERPDGSNFTLKIRSTKLEDSAMYFCASSDRVGVGEAFFGQGTRLTVV.